This T cell receptor beta chain was documented in a study of PD-L1 blockade in urothelial cancer. At the level of the study: Male sex and bladder-origin urothelial cancer were recorded for about 90% of the 29 patients. A median blood sample held about 140,000 T cells and tens of thousands of unique TCRs.

CDR3 length equals 13 residues. V was clipped by 5 bases and J by 6 bases, with 11 bases between them. Germline assignment: CDR1 WSHSY and CDR2 SAAADI. With regard to this clone: What it recognizes is unknown.

Time point defined: pretreatment peripheral blood. Urothelial carcinoma affected the patients, and it was locally advanced or metastatic. The table came from immunoSEQ multiplex PCR; TCRdb's copy has only in-frame clones and leaves some out. Of about 74,000 clones in the sample, approximately 87% were seen once. Study findings and constraints: Tumor-linked clones in blood grew more by 3 weeks in durable-benefit patients.

This clonotype originated in a man in his 70s with urothelial cancer. Sample: PBMCs, taken around atezolizumab (anti-PD-L1) treatment. This sequence joins TRBV10-2 and TRBJ1-5; TRBD1 might be the D (5 bases). This CDR3 is CASSSQGGQPQHF. Here the CDR3 DNA reads TGCGCCAGCAGTAGTCAGGGTGGTCAGCCCCAGCATTTT.